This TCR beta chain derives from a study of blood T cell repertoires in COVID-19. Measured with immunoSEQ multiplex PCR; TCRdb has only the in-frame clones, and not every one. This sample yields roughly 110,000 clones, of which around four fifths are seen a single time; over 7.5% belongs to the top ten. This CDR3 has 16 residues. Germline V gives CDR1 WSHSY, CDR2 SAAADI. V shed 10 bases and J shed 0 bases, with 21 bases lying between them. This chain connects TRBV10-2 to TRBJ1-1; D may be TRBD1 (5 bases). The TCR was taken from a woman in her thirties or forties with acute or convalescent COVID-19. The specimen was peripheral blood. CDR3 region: CATPDTVDSLNTEAFF. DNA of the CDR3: TGCGCCACCCCGGACACTGTTGACAGCCTGAACACTGAAGCTTTCTTT.